The text below deals with one T cell receptor (beta chain). The antigen is unknown. Sample barcodes and UMIs were carried by the TCR alpha and TCR beta cDNA libraries that 5'RACE generated with constant-segment primers. One entry per CDR3 protein, called by TCRdb with MiXCR from the 5' RACE reads. The sample holds about 350,000 distinct CDR3 sequences, roughly an eighth seen once. This specimen comes from a study of T-cell memory formation after mild COVID-19. Findings and limits, study-wide: Clones contracting over day 15 to 85 were CD4/CD8 balanced, with later expanders leaning CD4+.

Trimming took 11 bases from V and 9 from J; bases not matched to a gene: 9. The germline V gene encodes CDR1 SNHLY and CDR2 FYNNEI. The CDR3 length is 14 residues. The sample consisted of PBMCs or a T cell subset sorted from them (not recorded which). This rearrangement joins TRBV2 to TRBJ2-1; 14 nucleotides align to TRBD2. This receptor was identified in a man younger than 35 who had mild COVID-19 (a few samples of this study predate the infection). Cell type and time point are not known. This chain's CDR3 is CASLTGTSGGEQFF. In DNA form, the CDR3 reads TGTGCCTCTTTAACCGGGACTAGCGGGGGTGAGCAGTTCTTC.